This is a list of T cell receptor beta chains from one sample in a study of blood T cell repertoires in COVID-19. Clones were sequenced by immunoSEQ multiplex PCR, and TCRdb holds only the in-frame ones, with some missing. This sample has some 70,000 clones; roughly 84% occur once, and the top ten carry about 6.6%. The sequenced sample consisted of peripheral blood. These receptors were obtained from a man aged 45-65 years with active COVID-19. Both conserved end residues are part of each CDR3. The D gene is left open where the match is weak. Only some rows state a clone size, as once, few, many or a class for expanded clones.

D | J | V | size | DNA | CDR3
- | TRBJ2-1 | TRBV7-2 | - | TGTGCCAGCAGCTTAGATGGCGTAGCTGAGCAGTTCTTC | CASSLDGVAEQFF
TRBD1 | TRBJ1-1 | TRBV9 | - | TGTGCCAGCAGCTTCCGACAGGGGGACACTGAAGCTTTCTTT | CASSFRQGDTEAFF
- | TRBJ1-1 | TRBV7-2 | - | TGTGCCAGCAGCTTAACACAGCTCACTGAAGCTTTCTTT | CASSLTQLTEAFF
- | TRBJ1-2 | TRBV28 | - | TGTGCGGAAGGAACTCTCCAGACAGGAGGCTACACCTTC | CAEGTLQTGGYTF
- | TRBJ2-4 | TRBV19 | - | TGTGCCAGTAGTAGGGGCGTGGACATTCAGTACTTC | CASSRGVDIQYF
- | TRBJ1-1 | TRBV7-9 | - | TGTGCCAGCAGCTTAGGGGGGCTGAACACTGAAGCTTTCTTT | CASSLGGLNTEAFF
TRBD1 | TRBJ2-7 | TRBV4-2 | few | TGTGCCAGCAGCCTTAAAGGGGGCACGGGTCGGACCTACGAGCAGTACTTC | CASSLKGGTGRTYEQYF
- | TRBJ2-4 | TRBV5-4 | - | TGTGCCAGCAGCTCCCAAAGCTTAGCCAAAAACATTCAGTACTTC | CASSSQSLAKNIQYF
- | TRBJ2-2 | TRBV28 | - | TGTGCCAGCAATACTGCGGGACAGACGAACACCGGGGAGCTGTTTTTT | CASNTAGQTNTGELFF
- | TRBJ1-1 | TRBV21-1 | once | TGTGCCGGATTTCGACGGGGGGTTATCACTGAAGCTTTCTTT | CAGFRRGVITEAFF
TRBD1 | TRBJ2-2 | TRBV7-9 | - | TGTGCCAGCAGCACCTACAGGGGGAACACCGGGGAGCTGTTTTTT | CASSTYRGNTGELFF
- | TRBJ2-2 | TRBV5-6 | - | TGTGCCAGCAGCTTTACGGGGGGCCCCCACACCGGGGAGCTGTTTTTT | CASSFTGGPHTGELFF
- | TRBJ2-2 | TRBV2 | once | TGTGCCAGCAATCGGGGTTCGAACACCGGGGAGCTGTTTTTT | CASNRGSNTGELFF
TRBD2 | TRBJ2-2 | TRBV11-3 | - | TGTGCCAGCAGCTTAGGGGAGGGGACGCCGACCGGGGAGCTGTTTTTT | CASSLGEGTPTGELFF
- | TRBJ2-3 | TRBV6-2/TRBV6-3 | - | TGTGCCAGCAGCCCACCCGTGGGGGCGGGAGCGACAGATACGCAGTATTTT | CASSPPVGAGATDTQYF
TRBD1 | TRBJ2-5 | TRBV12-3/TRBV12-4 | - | TGTGCCAGCAACCCACAGGGGAAGGAGACCCAGTACTTC | CASNPQGKETQYF
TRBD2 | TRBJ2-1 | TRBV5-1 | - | TGCGCCAGCAGCTTGGCGTTAGCGGGGGCTGCGAGTGAGCAGTTCTTC | CASSLALAGAASEQFF
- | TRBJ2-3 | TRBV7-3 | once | TGTGCCAGCAGCTTGGGAGCGACTAGCACAGATACGCAGTATTTT | CASSLGATSTDTQYF
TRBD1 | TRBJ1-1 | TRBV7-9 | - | TGTGCCAGCAGCTCCGGACAGGGCCCTGAAGCTTTCTTT | CASSSGQGPEAFF
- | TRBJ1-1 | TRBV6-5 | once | TGTGCCAGCGCACTTATGAACACTGAAGCTTTCTTT | CASALMNTEAFF
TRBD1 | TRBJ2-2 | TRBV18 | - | TGTGCCAGCTCACCGACGACAGGGGCCACCGGGGAGCTGTTTTTT | CASSPTTGATGELFF
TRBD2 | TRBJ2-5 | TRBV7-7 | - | TGTGCCAGCAGCCCGCGATGGGGACTAGGAGAGACCCAGTACTTC | CASSPRWGLGETQYF
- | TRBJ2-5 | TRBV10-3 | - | TGTGCCATCAGGGGGCAGGAAGAGACCCAGTACTTC | CAIRGQEETQYF
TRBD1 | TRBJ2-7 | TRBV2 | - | TGTGCCAGCAGGCCCGGGACAGGGGGGAACGAGCAGTACTTC | CASRPGTGGNEQYF
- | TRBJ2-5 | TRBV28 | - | TGTGCCAGCGAGTTAGGGGGGGGAGAGACCCAGTACTTC | CASELGGGETQYF
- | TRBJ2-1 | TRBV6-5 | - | TGTGCCAGCAGTTACTGGGGGGACAGTTCCTACAATGAGCAGTTCTTC | CASSYWGDSSYNEQFF
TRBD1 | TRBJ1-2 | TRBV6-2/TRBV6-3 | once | TGTGCCAGCAGTTCGGGACAGGGTATTGTGAACTATGGCTACACCTTC | CASSSGQGIVNYGYTF
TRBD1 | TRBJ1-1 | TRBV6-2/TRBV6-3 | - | TGTGCCAGCAGTCGGGGACAGGGGGGAGCTGAAGCTTTCTTT | CASSRGQGGAEAFF
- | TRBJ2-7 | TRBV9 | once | TGTGCCAGCAGCGTAGAGAGAACAGGGCCGTACGAGCAGTACTTC | CASSVERTGPYEQYF
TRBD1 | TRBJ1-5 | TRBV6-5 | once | TGTGCCAGCAGTCAGGGGGAATATCAGCCCCAGCATTTT | CASSQGEYQPQHF
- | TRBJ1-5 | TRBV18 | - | TGTGCCAGCTCTCCACCAGGGGTTGGACAGCCCCAGCATTTT | CASSPPGVGQPQHF
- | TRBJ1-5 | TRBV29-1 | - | TGCAGCGTTGAGGGAGGGTTCGGGCAGCCCCAGCATTTT | CSVEGGFGQPQHF
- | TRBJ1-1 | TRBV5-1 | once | TGCGCCAGCAGCACCTCCGAACGAGGGCGCGGCACTGAAGCTTTCTTT | CASSTSERGRGTEAFF
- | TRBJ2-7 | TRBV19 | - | TGTGCCAGCAGACCACAGGGAGGGTTTTCCGAGCAGTACTTC | CASRPQGGFSEQYF
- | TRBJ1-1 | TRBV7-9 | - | TGTGCCAGCAGCTTAGGCCAGGGGAACACTGAAGCTTTCTTT | CASSLGQGNTEAFF